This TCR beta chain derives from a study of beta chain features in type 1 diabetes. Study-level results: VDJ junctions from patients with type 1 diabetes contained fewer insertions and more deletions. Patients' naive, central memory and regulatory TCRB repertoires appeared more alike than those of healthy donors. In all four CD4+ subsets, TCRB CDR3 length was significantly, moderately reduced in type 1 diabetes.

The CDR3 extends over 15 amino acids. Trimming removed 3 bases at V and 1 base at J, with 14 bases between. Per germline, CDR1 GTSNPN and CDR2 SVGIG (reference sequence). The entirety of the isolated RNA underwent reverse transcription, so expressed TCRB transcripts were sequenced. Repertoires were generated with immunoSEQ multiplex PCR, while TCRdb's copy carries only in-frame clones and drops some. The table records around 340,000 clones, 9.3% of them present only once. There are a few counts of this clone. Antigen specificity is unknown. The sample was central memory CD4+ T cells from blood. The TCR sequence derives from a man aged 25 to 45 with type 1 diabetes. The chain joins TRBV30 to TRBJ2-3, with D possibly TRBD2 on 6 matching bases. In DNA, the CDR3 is TGTGCCTGGAGAGAGGCCGGGAGTGGCACAGATACGCAGTATTTT. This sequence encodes CAWREAGSGTDTQYF.